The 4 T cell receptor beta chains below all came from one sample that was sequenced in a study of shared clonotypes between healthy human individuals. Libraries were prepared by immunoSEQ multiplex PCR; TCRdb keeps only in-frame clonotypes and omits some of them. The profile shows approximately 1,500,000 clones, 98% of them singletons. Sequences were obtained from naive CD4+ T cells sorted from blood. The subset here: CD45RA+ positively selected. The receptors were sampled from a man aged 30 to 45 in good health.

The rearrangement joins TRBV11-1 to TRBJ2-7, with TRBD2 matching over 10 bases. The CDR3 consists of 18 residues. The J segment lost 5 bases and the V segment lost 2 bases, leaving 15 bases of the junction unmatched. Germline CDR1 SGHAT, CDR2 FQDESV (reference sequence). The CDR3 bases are TGTGCCAGCAGCTTATGGTCGCCCCTGGCTAGCGGGAGCCACGAGCAGTACTTC. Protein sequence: CASSLWSPLASGSHEQYF.

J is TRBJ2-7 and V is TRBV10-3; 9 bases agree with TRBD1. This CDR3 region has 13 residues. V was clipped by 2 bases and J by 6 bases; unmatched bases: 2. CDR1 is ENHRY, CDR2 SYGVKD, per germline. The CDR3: CAISEDRGFEQYF. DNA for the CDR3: TGTGCCATCAGTGAGGACAGGGGGTTCGAGCAGTACTTC.

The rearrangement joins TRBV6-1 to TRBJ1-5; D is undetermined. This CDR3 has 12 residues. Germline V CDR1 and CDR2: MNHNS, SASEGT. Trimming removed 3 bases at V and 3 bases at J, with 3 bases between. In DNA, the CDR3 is TGTGCCAGCAGTGACGTCAATCAGCCCCAGCATTTT. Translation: CASSDVNQPQHF.

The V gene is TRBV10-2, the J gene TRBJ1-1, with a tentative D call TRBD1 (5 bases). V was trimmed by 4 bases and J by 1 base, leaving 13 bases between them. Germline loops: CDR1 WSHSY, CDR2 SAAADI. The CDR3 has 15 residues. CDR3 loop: CASSARSRANTEAFF. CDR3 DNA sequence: TGCGCCAGCAGTGCCCGGAGCAGGGCGAACACTGAAGCTTTCTTT.